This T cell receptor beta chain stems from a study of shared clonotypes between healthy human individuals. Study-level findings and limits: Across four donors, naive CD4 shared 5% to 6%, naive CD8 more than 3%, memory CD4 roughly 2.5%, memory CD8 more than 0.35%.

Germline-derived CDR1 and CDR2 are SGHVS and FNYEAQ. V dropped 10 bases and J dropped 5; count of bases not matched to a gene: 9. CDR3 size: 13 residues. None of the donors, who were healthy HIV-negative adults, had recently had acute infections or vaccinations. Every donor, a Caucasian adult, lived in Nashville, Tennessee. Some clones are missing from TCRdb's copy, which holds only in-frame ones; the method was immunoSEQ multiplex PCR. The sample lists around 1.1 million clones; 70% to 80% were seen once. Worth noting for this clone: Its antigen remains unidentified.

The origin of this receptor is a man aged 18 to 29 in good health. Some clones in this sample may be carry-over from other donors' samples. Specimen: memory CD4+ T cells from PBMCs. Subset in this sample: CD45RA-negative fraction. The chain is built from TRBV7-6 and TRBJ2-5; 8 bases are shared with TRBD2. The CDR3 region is CAIGGLARETQYF. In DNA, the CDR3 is TGTGCCATCGGAGGACTAGCTCGGGAGACCCAGTACTTC.